The 21 T cell receptor beta chains listed next were all sequenced from one sample in a study of T cells in Graves' hyperthyroidism and ophthalmopathy. RNA transcripts served as the template for amplifying TCR beta CDR3 regions. Primed by the HTBI set, a first-round RT-PCR was run on the TCR CDR3. From the multiplex PCR reads, TCRdb called clonotypes with MiXCR, one entry per CDR3 protein. This sample yields about 99,000 distinct CDR3 sequences, of which 45% to 50% are seen a single time; about 28% belongs to the top ten. Sequencing was done on a sample of blood. The receptors originated from a man in his forties with Graves' hyperthyroidism.

The V and J genes are TRBV7-9 and TRBJ2-5; 9 bases align to TRBD2. Germline assignment: CDR1 SEHNR and CDR2 FQNEAQ (reference sequence). This CDR3 has 13 amino acids. V trimming: 1 base; J trimming: 7 bases; junction bases outside the gene matches: 1. The CDR3, as DNA: TGTGCCAGCAGCTTAGAGGGACTAGCGACCCAGTACTTC. Translation gives CASSLEGLATQYF.

This clonotype was counted many times. V is TRBV7-9 and J is TRBJ2-1, with D hard to call. Germline V gives CDR1 SEHNR, CDR2 FQNEAQ (reference sequence). The CDR3 is 11 amino acids. Trimming took 5 bases from V and 3 from J, leaving 2 bases between them. This CDR3 is CASSIYNEQFF. The CDR3 nucleotides read TGTGCCAGCAGCATCTACAATGAGCAGTTCTTC.

This clonotype was observed many times. The V gene is TRBV20-1, the J gene TRBJ2-5; perhaps TRBD2 as D (6 bases). This CDR3 spans 14 amino acids. Germline V lookup: CDR1 DFQATT, CDR2 SNEGSKA (reference sequence). V lost 6 bases to trimming and J lost 5 bases, with 19 bases between them. CDR3 bases: TGCAGTGCCACCTGGAGGGGTGTTGGGGAGACCCAGTACTTC. Its protein product is CSATWRGVGETQYF.

This clonotype was counted ten times or more. DNA of the CDR3: TGTGCCAGCAGGCCTAGACAGGGGAACACTGAAGCTTTCTTT. This gives the protein CASRPRQGNTEAFF. This rearrangement joins TRBV6-4 to TRBJ1-1; 7 nucleotides align to TRBD1. Germline V gene data show CDR1 as MRHNA and CDR2 as SNTAGT. The J segment lost 1 base and the V segment lost 6 bases, leaving 5 bases of the junction unmatched. CDR3 length: 14 amino acids.

The chain has TRBV29-1 and TRBJ2-1; a weak D match, TRBD1 (5 bases). Trimming removed 3 bases from V and 2 bases from J, with 29 bases in between. Germline V gene lookup returns CDR1 SQVTM and CDR2 ANQGSEA. This CDR3 is built from 20 residues. As DNA, the CDR3 is TGCAGCGTTGAGGATCACGACAGAAGGACGAATCAAGGTGCCTACAATGAGCAGTTCTTC. Its protein is CSVEDHDRRTNQGAYNEQFF.

The CDR3 is CASTPDDRDQEQFF. CDR3 bases: TGTGCCAGTACACCCGATGACAGGGACCAAGAGCAGTTCTTC. The V and J genes are TRBV19 and TRBJ2-1; 7 bases are shared with TRBD1. Germline assignment: CDR1 LNHDA and CDR2 SQIVND (reference sequence). The V segment lost 7 bases and the J segment 10 bases; nucleotides outside the gene matches: 13. CDR3 length: 14 residues. The full variable domain, rest sourced from reference TRBV19 and TRBJ2-1, is DGGITQSPKYLFRKEGQNVTLSCEQNLNHDAMYWYRQDPGQGLRLIYYSQIVNDFQKGDIAEGYSVSREKKESFPLTVTSAQKNPTAFYLCASTPDDRDQEQFFGPGTRLTVL.

This clonotype was detected many times. At one end, the junction sequence differs from germline, possibly due to a read error. CDR3 in amino acids: CATSPPGRGLANYGYAF. The CDR3 region has the DNA TGTGCCACCAGCCCCCCAGGGAGGGGTTTAGCTAACTATGGCTACGCCTTC. The genes are TRBV24-1 and TRBJ1-2; D may be TRBD1 (5 bases). Germline-derived CDR1 and CDR2 are KGHDR and SFDVKD. The CDR3 consists of 17 residues.

This rearrangement joins TRBV12-3 or TRBV12-4 to TRBJ2-2, with 8 bases fitting TRBD2. The junction had 3 bases not matched to a gene; V was cut back by 2 bases and J by 1 base. The length of the CDR3 is 16 residues. The CDR3 bases are TGTGCCAGCAGTTTATCAGCGGGGGTGAACACCGGGGAGCTGTTTTTT. It codes for CASSLSAGVNTGELFF.

CDR3 in amino acids: CASSIKTPIHPLHF. The CDR3 DNA is TGTGCCAGCAGCATAAAGACCCCTATTCACCCCCTCCACTTT. The chain is built from TRBV11-2 and TRBJ1-6; D is unresolved. This CDR3 comprises 14 residues. Trimming stripped 5 bases from V and 13 bases from J, with 18 bases between. Germline V CDR1 and CDR2: SGHAT, FQNNGV.

This chain uses TRBV9 with TRBJ2-2; 8 bases align to TRBD2. The germline gives CDR1 SGDLS, CDR2 YYNGEE. The V and J ends lost 0 bases and 7 bases, in that order; junction bases with no gene match: 8. The CDR3 spans 16 residues. In DNA form, the CDR3 reads TGTGCCAGCAGCGTAGGGCCAGGCCGGGAGGGCGGGGAGCTGTTTTTT. Its translation: CASSVGPGREGGELFF.

The genes are TRBV28 and TRBJ1-1; 10 nucleotides agree with TRBD1. The CDR3 has 15 residues. J lost 6 bases, V lost 5 bases, and 9 bases had no gene match. Germline CDR1 is MDHEN and CDR2 is SYDVKM. This chain's CDR3 is CASSPPTGTGAEAFF. The CDR3 coding sequence is TGTGCCAGCAGTCCCCCTACCGGGACAGGGGCTGAAGCTTTCTTT.

As to this clonotype: Just one base apart from a much larger clone, this may be a read error. The chain links TRBV5-1 to TRBJ2-2; D possibly corresponds to TRBD2 (6 bases). CDR3 size: 17 residues. The germline gives CDR1 SGHRS, CDR2 YFSETQ. Here the CDR3 DNA reads TGCGCCGGCAGCGTTTGGGTGGGGACTCCGAACACCGGGGAGCTGTTTTTT. Translated, it gives CAGSVWVGTPNTGELFF.

This clonotype occurred many times. The rearrangement uses TRBV20-1 and TRBJ1-1; 7 bases align to TRBD1. In germline, CDR1 is DFQATT, CDR2 SNEGSKA (reference sequence). V trimming: 5 bases; J trimming: 1 base; junction bases outside the gene matches: 7. CDR3 length: 14 amino acids. CDR3 sequence: CSAPGQRSNTEAFF. In DNA form, the CDR3 reads TGCAGTGCTCCGGGACAGCGCTCGAACACTGAAGCTTTCTTT.

The V gene is TRBV5-1, the J gene TRBJ2-7; D is possibly TRBD1 (6 bases). The germline V gene has CDR1 SGHRS and CDR2 YFSETQ. The CDR3 runs to 14 residues. V was shortened by 0 bases and J by 5 bases, with 12 bases between the two germline ends. The CDR3 DNA reads as TGCGCCAGCAGCTTGGGGCCAGGGGCCAACGAGCAGTACTTC. Translation gives CASSLGPGANEQYF.

This clonotype was seen at least ten times. The rearrangement links TRBV7-8 to TRBJ2-7; either TRBD1 or TRBD2 may fit D (5 bases each). The V and J ends lost 3 bases and 2 bases respectively, with 11 bases between them. CDR3 length: 14 amino acids. Germline V gene data show CDR1 as SGHVS and CDR2 as FQNEAQ. For the CDR3, the DNA is TGTGCCAGCAGCTTGGGGGACGGGACCTACGAGCAGTACTTC. Protein product: CASSLGDGTYEQYF.

V and J are TRBV25-1 and TRBJ2-3; TRBD1 or TRBD2 may be the D gene (5 bases each). The CDR3 runs to 16 residues. The V end was cut by 4 bases, the J end by 0 bases, with 14 bases between. Germline V gives CDR1 MGHDK, CDR2 SYGVNS. The CDR3 DNA reads TGTGCCAGCAGTGCTAGAGACAGCGGTAGCACAGATACGCAGTATTTT. It encodes CASSARDSGSTDTQYF.

As for this clonotype: A clone one base away is much larger, so this may be a read error. This chain uses TRBV5-1 with TRBJ1-3; D unclear. The CDR3 length is 15 residues. Germline lookup yields CDR1 SGHRS and CDR2 YFSETQ. This chain's CDR3 is CASSLDSYAGNTTYF. The CDR3 DNA reads TGCGCCAGCAGCTTGGACAGTTATGCAGGAAACACCACATATTTT.

The chain couples TRBV2 to TRBJ1-4; 9 bases fit TRBD1. The CDR3 length is 14 residues. J lost 8 bases, V lost 7 bases, and 8 bases had no gene match. CDR1 and CDR2 from the germline V gene are SNHLY and FYNNEI. The CDR3 reads CASTPQGADEKLFF. CDR3 nucleotide sequence: TGTGCCAGCACTCCACAGGGGGCTGACGAAAAACTGTTTTTT.

At least ten counts were recorded for this clonotype. The DNA of the CDR3 is TGTGCCATCAGAGAGGAGACAGGTGGGGGGAACACTGAAGCTTTCTTT. It specifies CAIREETGGGNTEAFF. The V gene is TRBV10-3, the J gene TRBJ1-1; D is possibly TRBD1 (6 bases). The CDR3 covers 16 residues. Per germline, CDR1 ENHRY and CDR2 SYGVKD. The V end was cut by 6 bases, the J end by 1 base, with 18 bases between.

By frequency in the sample, this clonotype is medium-sized. J is TRBJ2-3 and V is TRBV10-3, with 9 bases fitting TRBD2. CDR1 and CDR2 (germline): ENHRY, SYGVKD. The J segment lost 4 bases and the V segment lost 4 bases, leaving 6 bases of the junction unmatched. The CDR3 extends over 15 amino acids. CDR3 amino acids: CAISASGLASDTQYF. The CDR3 bases are TGTGCCATCAGTGCGTCGGGACTAGCTTCAGATACGCAGTATTTT.

CDR3 amino acids: CSADPYLTSFGNEQFF. In DNA, the CDR3 is TGCAGCGCCGATCCCTACCTAACTAGCTTCGGCAATGAGCAGTTCTTC. The V call is TRBV29-1, the J call TRBJ2-1; TRBD2 might be the D (6 bases). CDR1 and CDR2 (germline): SQVTM, ANQGSEA. Trimming pared 7 bases from V and 6 bases from J, leaving 25 bases between. The CDR3 runs 16 residues.